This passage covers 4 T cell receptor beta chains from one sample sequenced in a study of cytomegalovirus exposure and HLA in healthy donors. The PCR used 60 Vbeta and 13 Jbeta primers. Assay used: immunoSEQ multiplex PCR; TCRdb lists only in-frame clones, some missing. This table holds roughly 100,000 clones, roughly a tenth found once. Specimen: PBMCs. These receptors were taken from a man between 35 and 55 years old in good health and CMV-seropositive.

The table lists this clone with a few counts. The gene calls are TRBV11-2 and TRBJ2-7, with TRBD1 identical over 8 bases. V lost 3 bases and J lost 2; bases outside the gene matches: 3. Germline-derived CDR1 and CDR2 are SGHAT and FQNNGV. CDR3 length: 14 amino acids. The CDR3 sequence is CASSFDRGTYEQYF. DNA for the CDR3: TGTGCCAGCAGCTTCGACAGGGGTACCTACGAGCAGTACTTC.

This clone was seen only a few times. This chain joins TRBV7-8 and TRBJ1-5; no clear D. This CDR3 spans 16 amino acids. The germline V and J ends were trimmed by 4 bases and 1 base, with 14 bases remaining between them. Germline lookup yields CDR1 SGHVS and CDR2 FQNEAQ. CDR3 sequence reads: CASSSSSWLSNQPQHF. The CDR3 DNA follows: TGTGCCAGCAGCTCCTCTAGTTGGCTAAGCAATCAGCCCCAGCATTTT. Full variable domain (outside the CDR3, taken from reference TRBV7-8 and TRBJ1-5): GAGVSQSPRYKVAKRGQDVALRCDPISGHVSLFWYQQALGQGPEFLTYFQNEAQLDKSGLPSDRFFAERPEGSVSTLKIQRTQQEDSAVYLCASSSSSWLSNQPQHFGDGTRLSIL.

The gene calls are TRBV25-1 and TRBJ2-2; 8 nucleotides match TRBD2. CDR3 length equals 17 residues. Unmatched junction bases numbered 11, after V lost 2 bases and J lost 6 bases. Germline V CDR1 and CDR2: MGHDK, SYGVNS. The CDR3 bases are TGTGCCAGCAGTGAAAGAGCGGGAGCGCCCTCGGCCGGGGAGCTGTTTTTT. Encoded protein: CASSERAGAPSAGELFF.

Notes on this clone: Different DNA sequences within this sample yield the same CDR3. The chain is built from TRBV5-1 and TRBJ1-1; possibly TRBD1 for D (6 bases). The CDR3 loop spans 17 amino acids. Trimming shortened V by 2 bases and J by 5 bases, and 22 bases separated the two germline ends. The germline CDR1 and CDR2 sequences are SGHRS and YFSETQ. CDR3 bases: TGCGCCAGCAGCTTAGAATTAACAGGGACCTTAGGGACTGAAGCTTTCTTT. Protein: CASSLELTGTLGTEAFF.